The next 10 T cell receptor beta chains were all read from a single sample in a study of shared clonotypes between healthy human individuals. Measured with immunoSEQ multiplex PCR; TCRdb has only the in-frame clones, and not every one. The table records 490,000 or so clones, around 78% of them present only once. The sequenced sample consisted of PBMCs. These receptors came from a woman in her thirties or forties in good health. Some clones in this sample may be carry-over from other donors' samples.

The V and J genes are TRBV5-1 and TRBJ2-7, with 12 bases matching TRBD1. V shed 1 base and J 6 bases; nucleotides not matched to a gene: 5. CDR1 is SGHRS and CDR2 is YFSETQ in the germline V gene. The CDR3 consists of 15 residues. The CDR3 bases are TGCGCCAGCAGCTTGCAGGGACAGGGGGCGTCCGAGCAGTACTTC. The encoded protein is CASSLQGQGASEQYF.

V and J are TRBV11-2 and TRBJ2-7, with D possibly being TRBD1 (6 bases). Germline V gene lookup returns CDR1 SGHAT and CDR2 FQNNGV. The CDR3 covers 14 residues. V gave up 1 base and J gave up 2 bases, with 9 bases separating them. The CDR3 DNA reads as TGTGCCAGCAGCTTAGTGCAGGGGACCTACGAGCAGTACTTC. Its translation is CASSLVQGTYEQYF.

This clone was recorded a few times. V is TRBV7-9 and J is TRBJ2-7; TRBD2 aligns across 7 bases. V gave up 1 base and J gave up 5 bases; unmatched junction bases: 11. The germline gives CDR1 SEHNR, CDR2 FQNEAQ (reference sequence). The CDR3 length is 16 residues. The CDR3 DNA sequence: TGTGCCAGCAGCTTAGGCTTTGGCGGGGGACCCAACGAGCAGTACTTC. This codes for CASSLGFGGGPNEQYF.

The sample holds one count of this clone. V is TRBV10-3 and J is TRBJ2-6; D may be TRBD2 (6 bases). The germline V gene encodes CDR1 ENHRY and CDR2 SYGVKD. Trimming removed 7 bases from V and 4 bases from J, with 11 bases in between. This CDR3 has 14 amino acids. The CDR3 here is CAIKEEGGANVLTF. The CDR3 nucleotides read TGTGCCATCAAAGAGGAGGGAGGGGCCAACGTCCTGACTTTC.

The gene calls are TRBV28 and TRBJ2-4; 7 bases are shared with TRBD1. Germline lookup yields CDR1 MDHEN and CDR2 SYDVKM. The CDR3 has 14 residues. Trimming at V came to 3 bases and at J to 4 bases, leaving 3 bases not matched to a gene. The CDR3 loop is CASSFPDRKNIQYF. CDR3 bases: TGTGCCAGCAGTTTCCCGGACAGGAAAAACATTCAGTACTTC. The full variable domain, with the rest looked up from reference TRBV28 and TRBJ2-4, is DVKVTQSSRYLVKRTGEKVFLECVQDMDHENMFWYRQDPGLGLRLIYFSYDVKMKEKGDIPEGYSVSREKKERFSLILESASTNQTSMYLCASSFPDRKNIQYFGAGTRLSVL.

The chain links TRBV7-8 to TRBJ2-7, with 8 bases that match TRBD1. Germline-derived CDR1 and CDR2 are SGHVS and FQNEAQ. The trim removed 5 bases at V and 0 bases at J, leaving 6 bases unmatched. This CDR3 is built from 15 residues. The DNA of the CDR3 is TGTGCCAGCAGCCAGGGGGCCAAGAGCTCCTACGAGCAGTACTTC. Protein sequence: CASSQGAKSSYEQYF. The whole variable domain, remainder taken from reference TRBV7-8 and TRBJ2-7, is GAGVSQSPRYKVAKRGQDVALRCDPISGHVSLFWYQQALGQGPEFLTYFQNEAQLDKSGLPSDRFFAERPEGSVSTLKIQRTQQEDSAVYLCASSQGAKSSYEQYFGPGTRLTVT.

As regards this clone: The identical CDR3 is also encoded by other nucleotide sequences in the sample. The chain couples TRBV5-1 to TRBJ1-1, with D maybe TRBD1 (5 bases). Trimming left V 0 bases short and J 2 bases short, with 8 bases between. The length of the CDR3 is 14 residues. Germline CDR1 reads SGHRS; CDR2 reads YFSETQ. This CDR3 is CASSLEGPNTEAFF. The CDR3 DNA sequence: TGCGCCAGCAGCTTGGAGGGGCCAAACACTGAAGCTTTCTTT. The entire variable domain, with the rest obtained from reference TRBV5-1 and TRBJ1-1, is as follows: KAGVTQTPRYLIKTRGQQVTLSCSPISGHRSVSWYQQTPGQGLQFLFEYFSETQRNKGNFPGRFSGRQFSNSRSEMNVSTLELGDSALYLCASSLEGPNTEAFFGQGTRLTVV.

Here the CDR3 reads CASSRGSEAFF. CDR3 nucleotide sequence: TGCGCCAGCAGTCGGGGCTCTGAAGCTTTCTTT. The rearrangement links TRBV23-1 to TRBJ1-1; D is perhaps TRBD1 (5 bases). TRBV23-1 is an open reading frame, and its role is uncertain. V lost 4 bases, J lost 6 bases, and 6 bases lay in between. The CDR3 runs to 11 residues.

The rearrangement links TRBV10-2 to TRBJ2-5, with D maybe TRBD1 (5 bases). The CDR3 extends over 15 amino acids. V was trimmed by 3 bases and J by 4 bases, leaving 15 bases between them. Germline CDR1 is WSHSY and CDR2 is SAAADI. The CDR3 loop reads CASSDWTTTAETQYF. CDR3 nucleotide sequence: TGCGCCAGCAGTGACTGGACAACCACCGCAGAGACCCAGTACTTC.

DNA for the CDR3: TGTGCCAGCAGCCACGCCAACGGGGTCAACTACGAGCAGTACTTC. Its protein product is CASSHANGVNYEQYF. This chain connects TRBV7-8 to TRBJ2-7, with TRBD2 as a possible D gene (5 bases). This CDR3 has 15 residues. Germline-derived CDR1 and CDR2 are SGHVS and FQNEAQ. V lost 5 bases and J 3 bases, leaving 17 bases between the germline ends.